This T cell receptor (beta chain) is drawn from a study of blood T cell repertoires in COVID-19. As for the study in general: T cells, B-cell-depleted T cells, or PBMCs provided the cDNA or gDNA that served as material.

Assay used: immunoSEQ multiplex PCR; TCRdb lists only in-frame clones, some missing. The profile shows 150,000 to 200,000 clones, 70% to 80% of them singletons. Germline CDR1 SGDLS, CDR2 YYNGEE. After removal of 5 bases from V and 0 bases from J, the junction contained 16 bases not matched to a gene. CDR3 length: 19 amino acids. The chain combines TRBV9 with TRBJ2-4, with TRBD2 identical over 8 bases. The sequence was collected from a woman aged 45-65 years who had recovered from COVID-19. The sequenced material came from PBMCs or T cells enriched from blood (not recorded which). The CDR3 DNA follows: TGTGCCAGCAGTGTTGTGATAGCGGGGAACCATTTAGCCAAAAACATTCAGTACTTC. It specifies CASSVVIAGNHLAKNIQYF.